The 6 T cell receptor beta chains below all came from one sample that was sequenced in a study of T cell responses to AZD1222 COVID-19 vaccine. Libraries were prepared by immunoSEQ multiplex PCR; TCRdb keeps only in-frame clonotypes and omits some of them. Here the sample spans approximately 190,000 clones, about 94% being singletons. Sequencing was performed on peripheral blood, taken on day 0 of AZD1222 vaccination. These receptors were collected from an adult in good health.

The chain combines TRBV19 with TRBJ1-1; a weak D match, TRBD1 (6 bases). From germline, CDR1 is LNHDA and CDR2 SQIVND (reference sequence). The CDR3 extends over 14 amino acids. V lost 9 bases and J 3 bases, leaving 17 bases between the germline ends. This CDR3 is CASRPHNRDTEAFF. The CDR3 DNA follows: TGTGCCAGCAGACCTCATAACAGGGACACTGAAGCTTTCTTT.

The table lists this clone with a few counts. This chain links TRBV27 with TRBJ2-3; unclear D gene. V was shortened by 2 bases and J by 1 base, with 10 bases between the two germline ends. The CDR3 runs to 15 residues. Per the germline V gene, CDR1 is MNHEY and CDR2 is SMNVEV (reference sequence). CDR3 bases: TGTGCCAGCAGTTTAGTCACCCAGGGCACAGATACGCAGTATTTT. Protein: CASSLVTQGTDTQYF.

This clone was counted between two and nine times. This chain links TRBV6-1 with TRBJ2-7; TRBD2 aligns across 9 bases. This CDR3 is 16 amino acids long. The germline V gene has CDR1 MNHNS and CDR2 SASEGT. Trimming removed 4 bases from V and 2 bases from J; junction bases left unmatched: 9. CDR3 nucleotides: TGTGCCAGCAGTGCCTGGGGGACTAGCACCCCCTACGAGCAGTACTTC. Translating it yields CASSAWGTSTPYEQYF.

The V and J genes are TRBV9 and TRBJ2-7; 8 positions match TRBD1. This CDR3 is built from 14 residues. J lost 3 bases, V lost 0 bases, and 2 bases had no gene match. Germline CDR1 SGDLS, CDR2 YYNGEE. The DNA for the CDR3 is TGTGCCAGCAGCGTAGCTACAGGGGGCTACGAGCAGTACTTC. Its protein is CASSVATGGYEQYF.

CDR3 loop: CASSWGPGGETQYF. CDR3 coding DNA: TGTGCCAGCAGCTGGGGGCCGGGGGGCGAGACCCAGTACTTC. The chain uses TRBV7-9 and TRBJ2-5; a possible D gene is TRBD2 (7 bases). The germline gives CDR1 SEHNR, CDR2 FQNEAQ (reference sequence). This CDR3 region has 14 residues. V shed 4 bases and J shed 5 bases, with 14 bases lying between them. Together with reference TRBV7-9 and TRBJ2-5, the CDR3 gives the full variable domain: DTGVSQNPRHKITKRGQNVTFRCDPISEHNRLYWYRQTLGQGPEFLTYFQNEAQLEKSRLLSDRFSAERPKGSFSTLEIQRTEQGDSAMYLCASSWGPGGETQYFGPGTRLLVL.

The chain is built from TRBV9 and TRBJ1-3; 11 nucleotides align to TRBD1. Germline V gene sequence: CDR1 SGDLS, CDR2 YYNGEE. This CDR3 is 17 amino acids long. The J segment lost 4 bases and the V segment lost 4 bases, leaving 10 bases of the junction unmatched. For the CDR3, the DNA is TGTGCCAGCAGCACCGACCCGGGACAGGGGGTCGGAAACACCATATATTTT. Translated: CASSTDPGQGVGNTIYF.